These 27 T cell receptor beta chains share one sample of origin, sequenced in a study of shared clonotypes between healthy human individuals. Generated by immunoSEQ multiplex PCR, the TCRdb table keeps only in-frame clones and is missing some. The sample records around 700,000 clones, more than 70% being singletons. The sequenced sample was memory CD4+ T cells sorted from blood. Subset described: CD45RA-negative fraction. The receptors shown here come from a woman between 25 and 40 years old in good health.

About this clone: This may stem from a read error, because a much larger clone lies one nucleotide away. The chain carries TRBV9 and TRBJ2-7, with TRBD2 matching over 12 bases. The CDR3 spans 15 residues. CDR1 SGDLS and CDR2 YYNGEE come from the germline V gene. Germline trimming cut 4 bases from V and 2 bases from J; bases unmatched to any gene: 4. The CDR3 DNA reads TGTGCCAGCAGCTCGGGACTAGCGGGCCCCTACGAGCAGTACTTC. Translated: CASSSGLAGPYEQYF.

This clone was picked up a small number of times. This sequence joins TRBV6-1 and TRBJ2-3; 8 nucleotides match TRBD2. From germline, CDR1 is MNHNS and CDR2 SASEGT. This CDR3 is 14 amino acids long. J was trimmed by 7 bases and V by 8 bases; bases with no gene match: 11. Here the CDR3 DNA reads TGTGCCAGCCGGTGGGGACTAGACATGAATACGCAGTATTTT. Encoded protein: CASRWGLDMNTQYF.

The J gene is TRBJ2-2, the V gene TRBV5-1; 8 bases align to TRBD1. CDR3 length equals 16 residues. CDR1 SGHRS and CDR2 YFSETQ come from the germline V gene. V shed 4 bases, J shed 4 bases, and the junction held 9 bases outside the gene matches. The CDR3 here is CASSSRTGSSTGELFF. In nucleotides, the CDR3 is TGCGCCAGCAGCAGCCGGACAGGGAGTAGCACCGGGGAGCTGTTTTTT.

The chain combines TRBV10-1 with TRBJ2-3; 14 bases agree with TRBD2. There are 16 residues in the CDR3. V gave up 4 bases and J gave up 6 bases; unmatched junction bases: 6. Germline CDR1 reads WNHNN; CDR2 reads SYGVQD (reference sequence). This CDR3 is CASSVGTSGSLDTQYF. In DNA form, the CDR3 reads TGCGCCAGCAGTGTGGGGACTAGCGGGAGTCTGGATACGCAGTATTTT.

V gene TRBV19 combines with J gene TRBJ2-1; 14 bases align to TRBD2. The V gene's germline CDR1 is LNHDA and CDR2 SQIVND (reference sequence). With 3 bases clipped from V and 7 bases from J, the junction kept 8 bases outside the gene matches. The CDR3 is made up of 17 amino acids. CDR3 amino acids: CASSMTSGRAVENEQFF. The CDR3 nucleotides are TGTGCCAGTAGTATGACTAGCGGGAGGGCCGTCGAGAATGAGCAGTTCTTC.

The chain employs TRBV2 and TRBJ1-3; 9 nucleotides line up with TRBD1. Per germline, CDR1 SNHLY and CDR2 FYNNEI. The CDR3 totals 14 residues. Unmatched junction bases numbered 7, after V lost 6 bases and J lost 7 bases. Written as DNA, the CDR3 is TGTGCCAGCAGCGATAGGACAGGGGCCAACACCATATATTTT. This encodes CASSDRTGANTIYF.

CDR3 residues: CASSIQEPFSGNTIYF. The CDR3 region has the DNA TGTGCCAGTAGTATACAGGAACCTTTCTCTGGAAACACCATATATTTT. The chain recombines TRBV19 with TRBJ1-3; D is uncertain. CDR3 length: 16 residues. Deletions cut 2 bases from V and 0 bases from J, with 11 bases between. The germline V gene encodes CDR1 LNHDA and CDR2 SQIVND (reference sequence).

The rearrangement joins TRBV5-1 to TRBJ2-1; a possible D gene is TRBD2 (6 bases). The germline V gene has CDR1 SGHRS and CDR2 YFSETQ. The CDR3 loop spans 15 amino acids. V lost 0 bases and J lost 7, with 14 bases in between. The CDR3 loop reads CASSLDGRDGNEQFF. CDR3 nucleotides: TGCGCCAGCAGCTTGGATGGGCGGGATGGGAATGAGCAGTTCTTC.

The chain employs TRBV19 and TRBJ1-3; a possible D gene is TRBD1 (6 bases). This CDR3 has 17 residues. From germline, CDR1 is LNHDA and CDR2 SQIVND (reference sequence). Trimming left V 5 bases short and J 0 bases short, with 17 bases between. DNA for the CDR3: TGTGCCAGTAGTCAGGACAGCGTCGAGCGCTCTGGAAACACCATATATTTT. Protein sequence: CASSQDSVERSGNTIYF.

The chain combines TRBV6-1 with TRBJ1-3; D gene ambiguous. Germline-derived CDR1 and CDR2 are MNHNS and SASEGT. The germline V and J ends were trimmed by 2 bases and 1 base, with 6 bases remaining between them. The CDR3 sequence is 14 residues long. DNA of the CDR3: TGTGCCAGCAGTGAACGACATTCTGGAAACACCATATATTTT. Translation gives CASSERHSGNTIYF.

The chain recombines TRBV19 with TRBJ2-7; weak D call: TRBD2 (6 bases). There are 15 residues in the CDR3. Trimming took 3 bases from V and 0 from J, leaving 12 bases between them. Germline CDR1 and CDR2: LNHDA and SQIVND (reference sequence). The CDR3 sequence is CASSMVRGSSYEQYF. The DNA of the CDR3 is TGTGCCAGTAGTATGGTTCGGGGGAGCTCCTACGAGCAGTACTTC.

The CDR3 coding sequence is TGTGCCGGACAGGGAATGAACACTGAAGCTTTCTTT. Its translation is CAGQGMNTEAFF. The J gene is TRBJ1-1, the V gene TRBV5-4, with 8 bases matching TRBD1. This CDR3 region has 12 residues. V was pared by 10 bases and J by 0 bases, with 2 bases of the junction left unmatched. Germline loops: CDR1 SGHNT, CDR2 YYREEE (reference sequence).

This chain joins TRBV5-1 and TRBJ2-3; D is possibly TRBD1 (5 bases). Trimming removed 3 bases from V and 2 bases from J, with 10 bases in between. Germline CDR1 SGHRS, CDR2 YFSETQ. CDR3 length: 14 amino acids. CDR3 loop: CASSSDSNTDTQYF. Here the CDR3 DNA reads TGCGCCAGCAGCTCTGACAGCAACACAGATACGCAGTATTTT.

This chain connects TRBV7-2 to TRBJ2-2; D unclear. The CDR3 is 16 residues long. Deletions cut 5 bases from V and 3 bases from J, with 16 bases between. Germline V gene sequence: CDR1 SGHTA, CDR2 FQGNSA. The CDR3 sequence: CASSAYRYDDTGELFF. The DNA for the CDR3 is TGTGCCAGCAGCGCCTACCGCTACGACGACACCGGGGAGCTGTTTTTT.

As concerns this clone: Other DNA sequences in the same sample also yield this CDR3. The V gene is TRBV7-2, the J gene TRBJ2-6; D call uncertain. The CDR3 is made up of 15 amino acids. From germline, CDR1 is SGHTA and CDR2 FQGNSA. V was pared by 4 bases and J by 0 bases, with 7 bases between. CDR3 nucleotides: TGTGCCAGCAGCTCCCCTAGCTCTGGGGCCAACGTCCTGACTTTC. It specifies CASSSPSSGANVLTF.

To note about this clone: A much more abundant neighbour one base away suggests this may be a read error. The V gene is TRBV2, the J gene TRBJ2-7; D is unresolved. The CDR3 contains 13 residues. Trimming took 2 bases from V and 0 from J, leaving 5 bases between them. Per germline, CDR1 SNHLY and CDR2 FYNNEI. CDR3 DNA sequence: TGTGCCAGCAGTGAACAGAGCTCCTACGAGCAGTACTTC. Translated, it gives CASSEQSSYEQYF. Using reference TRBV2 and TRBJ2-7 for the parts outside the CDR3, the full variable domain is EPEVTQTPSHQVTQMGQEVILRCVPISNHLYFYWYRQILGQKVEFLVSFYNNEISEKSEIFDDQFSVERPDGSNFTLKIRSTKLEDSAMYFCASSEQSSYEQYFGPGTRLTVT.

The chain combines TRBV2 with TRBJ1-4; no firm D call. The germline CDR1 and CDR2 sequences are SNHLY and FYNNEI. This CDR3 is built from 13 residues. Trimming pared 6 bases from V and 8 bases from J, leaving 13 bases between. The CDR3 DNA is TGTGCCAGCAGCCGAGACAATGGGGAAAAACTGTTTTTT. It codes for CASSRDNGEKLFF.

The chain joins TRBV4-1 to TRBJ2-1; 7 bases align to TRBD1. In germline, CDR1 is MGHRA, CDR2 YSYEKL. CDR3 length equals 18 residues. V shed 0 bases, J shed 0 bases, and the junction held 8 bases outside the gene matches. CDR3 protein: CASSQDFGQASSYNEQFF. DNA for the CDR3: TGCGCCAGCAGCCAAGATTTTGGACAGGCAAGCTCCTACAATGAGCAGTTCTTC.

The chain is built from TRBV9 and TRBJ1-4; D might be TRBD1 (6 bases). The CDR3 spans 15 residues. V was clipped by 4 bases and J by 5 bases, with 15 bases between them. From germline, CDR1 is SGDLS and CDR2 YYNGEE. The CDR3 DNA sequence: TGTGCCAGCAGCTCACAGACAGGTTGGAATGAAAAACTGTTTTTT. It translates to CASSSQTGWNEKLFF.

The chain couples TRBV10-3 to TRBJ1-2; D gene ambiguous. Between the trimmed V and J ends, which lost 2 bases and 4 bases, there was a span of 11 bases. The CDR3 is made up of 14 amino acids. Germline CDR1 is ENHRY and CDR2 is SYGVKD. The CDR3 reads CAISEQAGAYGYTF. CDR3 bases: TGTGCCATCAGTGAGCAAGCAGGCGCCTATGGCTACACCTTC.

In nucleotides, the CDR3 is TGTGCCAGCAGTCCCCGGGGCTCGAGCTCCTACGAGCAGTACTTC. Translation: CASSPRGSSSYEQYF. The chain combines TRBV28 with TRBJ2-7; possibly TRBD1 or TRBD2 for D (5 bases each). CDR1 and CDR2 from the germline V gene are MDHEN and SYDVKM. This CDR3 contains 15 residues. Trimming cost V 5 bases and J 0 bases, with 14 bases left between them.

The chain joins TRBV7-8 to TRBJ2-1, with 9 bases lining up with TRBD1. The CDR3 contains 16 residues. V lost 5 bases and J lost 3; bases outside the gene matches: 8. CDR1 is SGHVS, CDR2 FQNEAQ, per germline. CDR3 coding DNA: TGTGCCAGCAGCGTAAACCGGGACAGGGTCTACAATGAGCAGTTCTTC. This encodes CASSVNRDRVYNEQFF.

A note on this clone: This may arise from a read error, as a much more abundant clone is one base away. V usage is TRBV9 and J usage is TRBJ1-5, with D possibly being TRBD1 (5 bases). There are 14 residues in the CDR3. CDR1 is SGDLS and CDR2 is YYNGEE in the germline V gene. V was clipped by 4 bases and J by 2 bases, with 10 bases between them. The DNA of the CDR3 is TGTGCCAGCAGCTCTCAGGGAGGCAATCAGCCCCAGCATTTT. Translated: CASSSQGGNQPQHF.

The chain links TRBV5-8 to TRBJ1-2; weak D call: TRBD1 (6 bases). The length of the CDR3 is 14 residues. Germline V gene lookup returns CDR1 SGHTS and CDR2 YDEGEE. Trimming shortened V by 4 bases and J by 4 bases, and 14 bases separated the two germline ends. The CDR3 DNA follows: TGTGCCAGCAGCATAAAACAGGGCAGCTATGGCTACACCTTC. Translating it yields CASSIKQGSYGYTF.

The J gene is TRBJ1-1, the V gene TRBV28, with 7 bases matching TRBD1. Germline loops: CDR1 MDHEN, CDR2 SYDVKM. Trimming took 7 bases from V and 9 from J; bases not matched to a gene: 8. This CDR3 is 12 amino acids long. The CDR3 loop reads CASTRDRGKAFF. In DNA form, the CDR3 reads TGTGCCAGCACCCGGGACAGAGGGAAAGCTTTCTTT.

The chain recombines TRBV7-9 with TRBJ2-2, with D hard to call. V was shortened by 3 bases and J by 6 bases, with 11 bases between the two germline ends. The CDR3 runs to 14 residues. CDR1 is SEHNR and CDR2 is FQNEAQ in the germline V gene (reference sequence). The CDR3 protein is CASSLGFVPGELFF. The CDR3 DNA is TGTGCCAGCAGCTTGGGATTCGTCCCCGGGGAGCTGTTTTTT.

The gene calls are TRBV29-1 and TRBJ2-1; TRBD2 matches 9 bases. The CDR3 totals 15 residues. Trimming removed 3 bases from V and 4 bases from J; junction bases left unmatched: 7. Germline values: CDR1 SQVTM, CDR2 ANQGSEA. The CDR3, as DNA: TGCAGCGTTGACCCTCTAGCGGGATTTTACAATGAGCAGTTCTTC. This gives the protein CSVDPLAGFYNEQFF.